These 19 T cell receptor beta chains were sequenced from one sample in a study of cytomegalovirus exposure and HLA in healthy donors. PCR was performed using 60 Vbeta and 13 Jbeta primers. Libraries were prepared by immunoSEQ multiplex PCR; TCRdb keeps only in-frame clonotypes and omits some of them. Among about 230,000 clones listed, around 88% were seen once. Source material: PBMCs. The source is a woman in her late teens or twenties in good health and CMV-seronegative.

CDR3 region: CASRGPGGMGTEAFF. CDR3 coding DNA: TGTGCCAGCAGGGGTCCAGGAGGGATGGGGACTGAAGCTTTCTTT. The rearrangement links TRBV6-5 to TRBJ1-1; no clear D gene. The CDR3 extends over 15 amino acids. Germline CDR1 reads MNHEY; CDR2 reads SVGAGI. V was shortened by 6 bases and J by 5 bases, with 19 bases between the two germline ends.

The CDR3 sequence: CASSLRGSNEKLFF. DNA for the CDR3: TGCGCCAGCAGCTTGCGGGGATCTAATGAAAAACTGTTTTTT. The chain combines TRBV5-1 with TRBJ1-4; no clear D. The CDR3 length is 14 residues. CDR1 is SGHRS and CDR2 is YFSETQ in the germline V gene. The V end was cut by 1 base, the J end by 3 bases, with 7 bases between.

The genes are TRBV27 and TRBJ2-7; D unresolved. The germline CDR1 and CDR2 sequences are MNHEY and SMNVEV (reference sequence). Trimming cost V 6 bases and J 1 base, with 7 bases left between them. The length of the CDR3 is 12 residues. CDR3 DNA: TGTGCCAGCAGGGGCCAATCCTACGAGCAGTACTTC. It specifies CASRGQSYEQYF.

V usage is TRBV5-1 and J usage is TRBJ2-5, with 7 bases fitting TRBD1. The CDR3 is made up of 15 amino acids. Germline CDR1 reads SGHRS; CDR2 reads YFSETQ. Unmatched junction bases numbered 9, after V lost 2 bases and J lost 5 bases. This CDR3 is CASSFVTGEGETQYF. The CDR3, as DNA: TGCGCCAGCAGCTTTGTTACAGGGGAAGGTGAGACCCAGTACTTC.

The chain combines TRBV7-6 with TRBJ2-5; D is perhaps TRBD1 (6 bases). There are 16 residues in the CDR3. V was shortened by 0 bases and J by 2 bases, with 13 bases between the two germline ends. The V gene's germline CDR1 is SGHVS and CDR2 FNYEAQ. The DNA for the CDR3 is TGTGCCAGCAGCTTAGCGTTAGGGGGTGGGCAAGAGACCCAGTACTTC. This translates into CASSLALGGGQETQYF.

V gene TRBV11-2 combines with J gene TRBJ1-3, with unresolved D. The CDR3 has 15 amino acids. Trimming shortened V by 1 base and J by 0 bases, and 7 bases separated the two germline ends. Germline CDR1 SGHAT, CDR2 FQNNGV. The CDR3 is CASSLVGPSGNTIYF. The CDR3 DNA reads as TGTGCCAGCAGCTTAGTTGGCCCCTCTGGAAACACCATATATTTT.

The gene calls are TRBV4-2 and TRBJ1-5, with no clear D. This CDR3 is built from 18 residues. V dropped 0 bases and J dropped 7 bases, with 22 bases sitting between them. Germline CDR1 and CDR2: LGHNA and YNFKEQ. CDR3 residues: CASSQDLALGQVGQPQHF. The CDR3 bases are TGTGCCAGCAGCCAAGATCTTGCTTTGGGCCAGGTGGGCCAGCCCCAGCATTTT.

The chain couples TRBV5-1 to TRBJ2-5; 9 bases are shared with TRBD1. Germline trimming cut 3 bases from V and 5 bases from J; bases unmatched to any gene: 5. The CDR3 runs to 14 residues. Germline V gene lookup returns CDR1 SGHRS and CDR2 YFSETQ. CDR3 loop: CASSSTGGDETQYF. The CDR3 region has the DNA TGCGCCAGCAGCTCGACAGGGGGGGACGAGACCCAGTACTTC.

The chain carries TRBV5-1 and TRBJ2-3, with 8 bases fitting TRBD2. The CDR3 loop spans 14 amino acids. V shed 5 bases and J 3 bases; nucleotides not matched to a gene: 5. CDR1 and CDR2 (germline): SGHRS, YFSETQ. CDR3 sequence reads: CASRNSGTTDTQYF. CDR3 DNA: TGCGCCAGCAGAAATAGCGGGACTACAGATACGCAGTATTTT.

The chain employs TRBV5-6 and TRBJ2-7; weak D call: TRBD2 (6 bases). V lost 3 bases, J lost 2 bases, and 15 bases lay in between. The CDR3 loop spans 15 amino acids. Looked up from germline, CDR1 is SGHDT and CDR2 is YYEEEE. The CDR3 loop is CASSYVRGTTYEQYF. As DNA, the CDR3 is TGTGCCAGCAGCTACGTCCGGGGGACCACCTACGAGCAGTACTTC.

DNA of the CDR3: TGTGCCAGTAGTGCTGGACCAGGGGGCATCCAGCCCCAGCATTTT. Its protein is CASSAGPGGIQPQHF. The V call is TRBV19, the J call TRBJ1-5; 8 bases agree with TRBD1. The trim removed 5 bases at V and 7 bases at J, leaving 10 bases unmatched. Looked up from germline, CDR1 is LNHDA and CDR2 is SQIVND (reference sequence). The CDR3 length is 15 residues.

The J gene is TRBJ2-7, the V gene TRBV7-9, with a weak D call TRBD2 (5 bases). The CDR3 runs 14 residues. The V gene lost 2 bases and the J gene lost 4 bases, with 12 bases spanning the gap. Germline values: CDR1 SEHNR, CDR2 FQNEAQ (reference sequence). Here the CDR3 DNA reads TGTGCCAGCAGCTTACTCCCGCCGGGGTACGAGCAGTACTTC. Its translation is CASSLLPPGYEQYF.

The rearrangement joins TRBV7-9 to TRBJ2-7; D uncertain. The CDR3 has 12 residues. V was trimmed by 5 bases and J by 3 bases, leaving 8 bases between them. Germline V gene data show CDR1 as SEHNR and CDR2 as FQNEAQ (reference sequence). CDR3 nucleotide sequence: TGTGCCAGCAGCCGACAAGGCTACGAGCAGTACTTC. Its translation: CASSRQGYEQYF.

V gene TRBV7-9 combines with J gene TRBJ2-7; a possible D gene is TRBD2 (5 bases). Per the germline V gene, CDR1 is SEHNR and CDR2 is FQNEAQ (reference sequence). The CDR3 length is 11 residues. Trimming stripped 5 bases from V and 5 bases from J, with 7 bases between. DNA for the CDR3: TGTGCCAGCAGCCCAGCGGACGAGCAGTACTTC. Its translation is CASSPADEQYF. Full variable domain (remainder filled in from reference TRBV7-9 and TRBJ2-7): DTGVSQNPRHKITKRGQNVTFRCDPISEHNRLYWYRQTLGQGPEFLTYFQNEAQLEKSRLLSDRFSAERPKGSFSTLEIQRTEQGDSAMYLCASSPADEQYFGPGTRLTVT.

The chain carries TRBV5-1 and TRBJ2-3; D gene unclear. Between the trimmed V and J ends, which lost 4 bases and 4 bases, there was a span of 7 bases. The CDR3 runs 12 residues. The germline gives CDR1 SGHRS, CDR2 YFSETQ. The CDR3, as DNA: TGCGCCAGCAGCAATACGGCAGATACGCAGTATTTT. As protein: CASSNTADTQYF.

The chain couples TRBV5-1 to TRBJ2-2, with 7 bases identical to TRBD1. With 2 bases clipped from V and 4 bases from J, the junction kept 5 bases outside the gene matches. This CDR3 contains 15 residues. In germline, CDR1 is SGHRS, CDR2 YFSETQ. The CDR3 bases are TGCGCCAGCAGCTTAAGACAGGGTAGCACCGGGGAGCTGTTTTTT. Translation gives CASSLRQGSTGELFF.

The chain uses TRBV6-5 and TRBJ1-3; 9 bases fit TRBD1. V dropped 10 bases and J dropped 7; count of bases not matched to a gene: 14. The CDR3 is 15 amino acids. CDR1 is MNHEY and CDR2 is SVGAGI in the germline V gene. CDR3 in DNA: TGTGCCACCTCACCCGGGACAGGGAAGGAGAACACCATATATTTT. Translated: CATSPGTGKENTIYF.

The chain joins TRBV6-1 to TRBJ1-2; D perhaps matches TRBD1 (6 bases). The V end lost 8 bases, the J end lost 2 bases, and 12 bases lay between the germline ends. The CDR3 has 13 residues. From germline, CDR1 is MNHNS and CDR2 SASEGT. The chain's CDR3 is CASSGAVNYGYTF. CDR3 coding DNA: TGTGCCAGCTCAGGGGCGGTCAACTATGGCTACACCTTC.

J is TRBJ2-1 and V is TRBV29-1, with 7 bases lining up with TRBD2. With V trimmed by 4 bases and J by 6 bases, 12 bases remained unmatched. This CDR3 spans 15 amino acids. Germline loops: CDR1 SQVTM, CDR2 ANQGSEA. CDR3 nucleotide sequence: TGCAGCGTTGTCCGGGGGACTACTATTTCCAATGAGCAGTTCTTC. Residues: CSVVRGTTISNEQFF.